The 19 T cell receptor beta chains below come from one sample, sequenced in a study of blood T cell repertoires in COVID-19. Assay: immunoSEQ multiplex PCR; the TCRdb copy retains only in-frame clones and omits some. This sample yields more than 65,000 clones, of which 87% are seen a single time; 5.5% to 8% belongs to the top ten. Sequenced sample: peripheral blood. Every receptor here comes from a man aged 50 or older with active COVID-19.

The chain is built from TRBV19 and TRBJ1-5, with D maybe TRBD1 (6 bases). There are 15 residues in the CDR3. Trimming shortened V by 5 bases and J by 7 bases, and 18 bases separated the two germline ends. Germline V gene lookup returns CDR1 LNHDA and CDR2 SQIVND (reference sequence). In nucleotides, the CDR3 is TGTGCCAGTAGTGCAAAACCCAGGGGCTGGCAGCCCCAGCATTTT. Translation: CASSAKPRGWQPQHF.

The V and J genes are TRBV30 and TRBJ1-2; tentative D call: TRBD1 (6 bases). This CDR3 contains 12 residues. V lost 4 bases and J lost 3, with 9 bases in between. The germline gives CDR1 GTSNPN, CDR2 SVGIG (reference sequence). The CDR3 protein is CAWTYRDYGYTF. CDR3 in DNA: TGTGCCTGGACCTACAGGGACTATGGCTACACCTTC.

The V gene is TRBV7-3, the J gene TRBJ2-1, with 9 nucleotides matching TRBD1. This CDR3 contains 15 residues. Unmatched junction bases numbered 4, after V lost 4 bases and J lost 3 bases. The germline V gene has CDR1 SGHTA and CDR2 FQGTGA. Written as DNA, the CDR3 is TGTGCCAGCAGCTCAACAGGGGGCGGCTACAATGAGCAGTTCTTC. This sequence encodes CASSSTGGGYNEQFF. Full variable domain (remainder filled in from reference TRBV7-3 and TRBJ2-1): GAGVSQTPSNKVTEKGKYVELRCDPISGHTALYWYRQSLGQGPEFLIYFQGTGAADDSGLPNDRFFAVRPEGSVSTLKIQRTERGDSAVYLCASSSTGGGYNEQFFGPGTRLTVL.

The chain is built from TRBV6-2 or TRBV6-3 and TRBJ1-5, with TRBD1 matching 8 bases. There are 14 residues in the CDR3. V dropped 2 bases and J dropped 9; count of bases not matched to a gene: 6. The germline V gene encodes CDR1 MNHEY and CDR2 SVGEGT. The CDR3 is CASSYDRGEVPQHF. The CDR3 nucleotides are TGTGCCAGCAGTTACGACAGGGGAGAGGTGCCCCAGCATTTT.

The genes are TRBV19 and TRBJ2-1; the match to TRBD2 covers 13 bases. CDR3 length: 16 residues. The germline V gene has CDR1 LNHDA and CDR2 SQIVND (reference sequence). Trimming removed 5 bases from V and 4 bases from J; junction bases left unmatched: 5. CDR3 DNA sequence: TGTGCCAGTAGTTTACTAGCGGGGGGGAAATACAATGAGCAGTTCTTC. Its translation is CASSLLAGGKYNEQFF.

The chain uses TRBV11-3 and TRBJ2-5, with 8 positions matching TRBD2. Germline trimming cut 5 bases from V and 2 bases from J; bases unmatched to any gene: 7. The germline V gene encodes CDR1 SGHNT and CDR2 YENEEA. This CDR3 has 15 residues. CDR3: CASSPREGGQETQYF. The CDR3 DNA is TGTGCCAGCAGCCCCCGGGAGGGCGGACAAGAGACCCAGTACTTC. Filled out from reference TRBV11-3 and TRBJ2-5, the complete variable domain reads EAGVVQSPRYKIIEKKQPVAFWCNPISGHNTLYWYLQNLGQGPELLIRYENEEAVDDSQLPKDRFSAERLKGVDSTLKIQPAELGDSAVYLCASSPREGGQETQYFGPGTRLLVL.

The CDR3 reads CASSYRQTSYNSPLHF. The DNA for the CDR3 is TGTGCCAGCAGTTATCGACAGACCTCCTATAATTCACCCCTCCACTTT. V usage is TRBV6-5 and J usage is TRBJ1-6, with a weak D call TRBD1 (5 bases). The CDR3 sequence is 16 residues long. V lost 3 bases and J lost 0, with 9 bases in between. Germline values: CDR1 MNHEY, CDR2 SVGAGI.

The chain links TRBV7-6 to TRBJ2-7, with a tentative D call TRBD2 (7 bases). This CDR3 is built from 15 residues. The germline V and J ends were trimmed by 4 bases and 3 bases, with 16 bases remaining between them. Germline V lookup: CDR1 SGHVS, CDR2 FNYEAQ. The DNA for the CDR3 is TGTGCCAGCAGCTGGCAGGAGGGGGGGAGCTACGAGCAGTACTTC. Its protein product is CASSWQEGGSYEQYF.

CDR3 sequence reads: CASSQDPHTGGSGELFF. DNA for the CDR3: TGCGCCAGCAGCCAAGACCCTCATACAGGGGGCTCTGGGGAGCTGTTTTTT. The V call is TRBV4-3, the J call TRBJ2-2; 9 nucleotides align to TRBD1. Germline V gives CDR1 LGHNA, CDR2 YSLEER. The CDR3 has 17 amino acids. The V segment lost 0 bases and the J segment 8 bases; nucleotides outside the gene matches: 10.

V gene TRBV5-1 combines with J gene TRBJ2-1, with 7 bases lining up with TRBD2. Losses at the gene ends were 4 bases for V and 0 bases for J; bases not matched to a gene: 13. From germline, CDR1 is SGHRS and CDR2 YFSETQ. This CDR3 region has 18 residues. CDR3 loop: CASSRGLSGDSSYNEQFF. In DNA form, the CDR3 reads TGCGCCAGCAGCAGGGGACTAAGCGGGGATAGCTCCTACAATGAGCAGTTCTTC.

The chain employs TRBV6-5 and TRBJ2-5; 8 nucleotides align to TRBD2. Germline loops: CDR1 MNHEY, CDR2 SVGAGI. V lost 7 bases, J lost 1 base, and 5 bases stayed unmatched. This CDR3 has 14 residues. The CDR3 here is CASKAGTSQETQYF. The CDR3 nucleotides read TGTGCCAGCAAAGCTGGGACTAGCCAAGAGACCCAGTACTTC.

This clone was observed a few times. The rearrangement uses TRBV5-5 and TRBJ2-6; 7 nucleotides agree with TRBD1. The germline CDR1 and CDR2 sequences are SGHKS and YYEKEE (reference sequence). The CDR3 has 16 amino acids. The ends lost 4 bases at V and 4 bases at J; junction bases unmatched: 8. The CDR3 DNA follows: TGTGCCAGCAGCCCCCAGGGGGTGGGCGGGGCCAACGTCCTGACTTTC. Translation: CASSPQGVGGANVLTF.

This chain links TRBV5-1 with TRBJ2-7; no definite D call. The CDR3 covers 14 residues. Between the trimmed V and J ends, which lost 0 bases and 3 bases, there was a span of 10 bases. The V gene's germline CDR1 is SGHRS and CDR2 YFSETQ. In DNA form, the CDR3 reads TGCGCCAGCAGCTTGGACAGTAGAGACTACGAGCAGTACTTC. This translates into CASSLDSRDYEQYF.

This sequence joins TRBV12-3 or TRBV12-4 and TRBJ2-1, with a weak D call TRBD2 (6 bases). The CDR3 has 11 residues. The V and J ends lost 9 bases and 4 bases respectively, with 7 bases between them. The CDR3 loop reads CASSGYNEQFF. For the CDR3, the DNA is TGTGCCAGTAGCGGATACAATGAGCAGTTCTTC.

This chain connects TRBV4-1 to TRBJ1-2; TRBD1 aligns across 8 bases. The CDR3 spans 14 residues. V lost 3 bases to trimming and J lost 2 bases; unmatched junction nucleotides: 2. Germline CDR1 MGHRA, CDR2 YSYEKL. The CDR3 sequence: CASSQQGANYGYTF. CDR3 DNA: TGCGCCAGCAGCCAGCAGGGGGCAAACTATGGCTACACCTTC.

This clone has just one count. The chain recombines TRBV14 with TRBJ1-2; no clear D. In germline, CDR1 is SGHDN, CDR2 FVKESK. Trimming left V 2 bases short and J 4 bases short, with 8 bases between. The CDR3 spans 13 residues. The CDR3 sequence is CASSQTSVYGYTF. The CDR3 nucleotides are TGTGCCAGCAGCCAAACGTCAGTCTATGGCTACACCTTC.

This chain's CDR3 is CASTGAASYNEQFF. In DNA, the CDR3 is TGTGCCAGCACCGGAGCGGCCTCCTACAATGAGCAGTTCTTC. This chain joins TRBV5-4 and TRBJ2-1; possible D gene TRBD2, 5 bases. In germline, CDR1 is SGHNT, CDR2 YYREEE (reference sequence). The CDR3 is made up of 14 amino acids. V was trimmed by 6 bases and J by 0 bases, leaving 10 bases between them.

For this clone: The sample contains more than one DNA sequence encoding this CDR3. The chain is built from TRBV2 and TRBJ2-3; TRBD1 might be the D (7 bases). V was shortened by 8 bases and J by 1 base, with 28 bases between the two germline ends. CDR1 is SNHLY and CDR2 is FYNNEI in the germline V gene. This CDR3 region has 19 residues. The CDR3 spells CASQRIGGQEGAGTDTQYF. CDR3 nucleotide sequence: TGTGCCAGCCAGAGAATAGGGGGTCAGGAGGGGGCCGGCACAGATACGCAGTATTTT. Full variable domain (outside the CDR3, taken from reference TRBV2 and TRBJ2-3): EPEVTQTPSHQVTQMGQEVILRCVPISNHLYFYWYRQILGQKVEFLVSFYNNEISEKSEIFDDQFSVERPDGSNFTLKIRSTKLEDSAMYFCASQRIGGQEGAGTDTQYFGPGTRLTVL.

This clone has just a few counts. V usage is TRBV3-1 (or the pseudogene TRBV3-2) and J usage is TRBJ1-2; D ambiguous. V was pared by 8 bases and J by 4 bases, with 8 bases between. Germline CDR1 is LGHDT and CDR2 is YNNKEL (reference sequence). The CDR3 runs to 11 residues. The chain's CDR3 is CASGQVYGYTF. CDR3 DNA sequence: TGTGCCAGCGGGCAGGTCTATGGCTACACCTTC.